What follows is one T cell receptor (beta chain) and its context. Its matching antigen is unknown. Using its own MiXCR run on the 5' RACE reads, TCRdb lists one record per CDR3 protein. The sample contains 1.5 million or so distinct CDR3 sequences, about 32% of which appear only once. The entry originates in a study of identical twins. The CDR3 is made up of 16 amino acids. Germline V gives CDR1 LNHNV, CDR2 YYDKDF (reference sequence). Trimming removed 0 bases from V and 1 base from J; junction bases left unmatched: 1. Study-wide findings and caveats: Excess sharing by twins proved weaker in beta out-of-frame sequences.

V gene TRBV15 combines with J gene TRBJ2-3, with TRBD2 identical over 10 bases. The TCR was taken from a newborn girl in good health. Sequences were obtained from cord blood. The CDR3 DNA is TGTGCCACCAGCAGAGATGGGACTAGCGGCACAGATACGCAGTATTTT. Residues: CATSRDGTSGTDTQYF.